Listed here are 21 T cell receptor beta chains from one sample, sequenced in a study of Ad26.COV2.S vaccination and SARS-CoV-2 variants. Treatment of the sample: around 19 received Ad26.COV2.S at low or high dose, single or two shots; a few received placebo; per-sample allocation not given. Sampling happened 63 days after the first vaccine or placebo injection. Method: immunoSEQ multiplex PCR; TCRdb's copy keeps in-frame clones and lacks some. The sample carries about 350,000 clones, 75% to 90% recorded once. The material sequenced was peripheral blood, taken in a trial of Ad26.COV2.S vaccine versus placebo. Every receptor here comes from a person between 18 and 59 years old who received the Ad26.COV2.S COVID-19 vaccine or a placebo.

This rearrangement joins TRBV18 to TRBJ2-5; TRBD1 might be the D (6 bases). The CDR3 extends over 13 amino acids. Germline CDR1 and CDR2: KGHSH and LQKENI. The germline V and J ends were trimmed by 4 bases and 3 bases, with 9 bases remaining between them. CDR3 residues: CASSLGAEETQYF. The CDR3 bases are TGTGCCAGCTCACTGGGGGCTGAAGAGACCCAGTACTTC.

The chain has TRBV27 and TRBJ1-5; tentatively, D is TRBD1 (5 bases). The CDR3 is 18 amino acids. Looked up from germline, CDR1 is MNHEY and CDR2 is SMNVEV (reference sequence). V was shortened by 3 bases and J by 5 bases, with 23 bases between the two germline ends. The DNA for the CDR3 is TGTGCCAGCAGTTTTAAGGGACCGGACACTTCCTTCGATCAGCCCCAGCATTTT. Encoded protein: CASSFKGPDTSFDQPQHF.

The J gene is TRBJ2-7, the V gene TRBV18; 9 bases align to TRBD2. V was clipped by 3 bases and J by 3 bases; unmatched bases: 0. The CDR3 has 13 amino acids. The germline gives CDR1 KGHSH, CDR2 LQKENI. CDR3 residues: CASSPSGSYEQYF. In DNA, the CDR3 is TGTGCCAGCTCACCTAGCGGGAGCTACGAGCAGTACTTC.

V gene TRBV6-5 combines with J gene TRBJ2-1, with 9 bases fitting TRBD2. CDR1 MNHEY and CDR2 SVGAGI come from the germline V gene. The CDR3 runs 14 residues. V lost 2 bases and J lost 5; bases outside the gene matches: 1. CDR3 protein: CASSYGGGDNEQFF. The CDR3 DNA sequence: TGTGCCAGCAGTTACGGCGGGGGGGACAATGAGCAGTTCTTC.

CDR3 protein: CASNLAVGELFF. DNA of the CDR3: TGTGCCAGCAACCTAGCCGTCGGGGAGCTGTTTTTT. The rearrangement links TRBV3-1 (or the pseudogene TRBV3-2) to TRBJ2-2, with D tentatively TRBD2 (5 bases). The germline V and J ends were trimmed by 7 bases and 7 bases, with 10 bases remaining between them. Per germline, CDR1 LGHDT and CDR2 YNNKEL (reference sequence). There are 12 residues in the CDR3.

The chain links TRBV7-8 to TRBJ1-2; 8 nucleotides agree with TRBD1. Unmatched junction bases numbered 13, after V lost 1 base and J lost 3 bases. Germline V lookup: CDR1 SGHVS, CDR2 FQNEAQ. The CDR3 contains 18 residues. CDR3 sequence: CASSLGVLGQGGHYGYTF. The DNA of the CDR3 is TGTGCCAGCAGCTTAGGAGTCCTCGGACAGGGAGGGCACTATGGCTACACCTTC. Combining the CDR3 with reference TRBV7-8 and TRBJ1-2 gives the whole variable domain GAGVSQSPRYKVAKRGQDVALRCDPISGHVSLFWYQQALGQGPEFLTYFQNEAQLDKSGLPSDRFFAERPEGSVSTLKIQRTQQEDSAVYLCASSLGVLGQGGHYGYTFGSGTRLTVV.

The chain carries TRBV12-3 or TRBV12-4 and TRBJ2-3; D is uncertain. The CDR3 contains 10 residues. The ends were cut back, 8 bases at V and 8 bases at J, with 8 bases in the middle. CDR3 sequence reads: CASGWGTQYF. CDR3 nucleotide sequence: TGTGCCAGCGGGTGGGGTACGCAGTATTTT.

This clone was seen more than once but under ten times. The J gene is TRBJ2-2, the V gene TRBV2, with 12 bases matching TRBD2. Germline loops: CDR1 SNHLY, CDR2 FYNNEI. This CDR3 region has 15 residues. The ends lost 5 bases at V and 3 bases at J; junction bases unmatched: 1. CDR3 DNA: TGTGCCAGCAGTCGACTAGCGGGAGACACCGGGGAGCTGTTTTTT. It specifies CASSRLAGDTGELFF. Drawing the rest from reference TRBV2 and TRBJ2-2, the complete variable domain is EPEVTQTPSHQVTQMGQEVILRCVPISNHLYFYWYRQILGQKVEFLVSFYNNEISEKSEIFDDQFSVERPDGSNFTLKIRSTKLEDSAMYFCASSRLAGDTGELFFGEGSRLTVL.

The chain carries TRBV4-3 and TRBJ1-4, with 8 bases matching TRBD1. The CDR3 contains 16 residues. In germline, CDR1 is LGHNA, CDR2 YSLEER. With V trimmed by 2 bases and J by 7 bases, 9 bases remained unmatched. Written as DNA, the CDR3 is TGCGCCAGCAGCCAATCAGGACAGGGATATGGTGAAAAACTGTTTTTT. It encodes CASSQSGQGYGEKLFF.

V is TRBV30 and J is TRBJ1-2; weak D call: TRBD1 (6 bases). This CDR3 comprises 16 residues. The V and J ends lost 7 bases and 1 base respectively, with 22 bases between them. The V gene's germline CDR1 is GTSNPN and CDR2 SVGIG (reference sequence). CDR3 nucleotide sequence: TGTGCCTCACGGTGGTCACAGGGCCTTGATAACTATGGCTACACCTTC. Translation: CASRWSQGLDNYGYTF. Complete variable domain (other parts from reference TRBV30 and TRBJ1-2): SQTIHQWPATLVQPVGSPLSLECTVEGTSNPNLYWYRQAAGRGLQLLFYSVGIGQISSEVPQNLSASRPQDRQFILSSKKLLLSDSGFYLCASRWSQGLDNYGYTFGSGTRLTVV.

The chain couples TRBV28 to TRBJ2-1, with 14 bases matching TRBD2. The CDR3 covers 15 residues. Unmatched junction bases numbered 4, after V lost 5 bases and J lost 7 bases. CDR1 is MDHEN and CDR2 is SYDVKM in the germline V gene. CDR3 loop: CASSPGLAGVNEQFF. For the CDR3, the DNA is TGTGCCAGCAGTCCGGGACTAGCGGGAGTAAATGAGCAGTTCTTC.

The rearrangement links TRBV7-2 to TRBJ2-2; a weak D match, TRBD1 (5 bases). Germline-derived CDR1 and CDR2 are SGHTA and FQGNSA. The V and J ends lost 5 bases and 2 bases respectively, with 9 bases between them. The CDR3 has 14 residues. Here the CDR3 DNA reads TGTGCCAGCAGCACCCAGGGAAACACCGGGGAGCTGTTTTTT. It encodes CASSTQGNTGELFF.

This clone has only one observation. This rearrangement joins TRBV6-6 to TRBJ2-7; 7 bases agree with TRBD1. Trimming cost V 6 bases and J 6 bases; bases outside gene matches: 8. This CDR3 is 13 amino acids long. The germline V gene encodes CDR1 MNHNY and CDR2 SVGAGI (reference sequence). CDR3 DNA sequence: TGTGCCAGCAGCACAGATGGGGACAGCGAGCAGTACTTC. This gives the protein CASSTDGDSEQYF.

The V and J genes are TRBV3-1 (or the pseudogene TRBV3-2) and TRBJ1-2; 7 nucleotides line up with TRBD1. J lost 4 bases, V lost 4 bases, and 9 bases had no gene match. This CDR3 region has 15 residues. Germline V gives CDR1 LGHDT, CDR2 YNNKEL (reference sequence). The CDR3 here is CASSLTPQGIYGYTF. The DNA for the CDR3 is TGTGCCAGCAGCCTAACCCCACAGGGGATCTATGGCTACACCTTC.

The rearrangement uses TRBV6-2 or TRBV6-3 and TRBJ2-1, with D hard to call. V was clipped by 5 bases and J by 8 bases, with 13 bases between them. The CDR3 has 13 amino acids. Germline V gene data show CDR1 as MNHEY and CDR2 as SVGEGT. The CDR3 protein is CASSPAFRDEQFF. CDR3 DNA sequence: TGTGCCAGCAGTCCCGCTTTTCGGGATGAGCAGTTCTTC.

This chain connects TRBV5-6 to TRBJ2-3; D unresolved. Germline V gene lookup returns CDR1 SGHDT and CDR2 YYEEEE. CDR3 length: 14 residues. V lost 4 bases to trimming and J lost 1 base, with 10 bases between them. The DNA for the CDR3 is TGTGCCAGCAGCCCCACCGCCCGCACAGATACGCAGTATTTT. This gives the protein CASSPTARTDTQYF.

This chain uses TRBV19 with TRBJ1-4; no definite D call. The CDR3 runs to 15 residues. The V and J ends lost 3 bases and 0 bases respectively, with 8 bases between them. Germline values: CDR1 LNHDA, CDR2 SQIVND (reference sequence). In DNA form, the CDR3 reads TGTGCCAGTAGTATCCGGGGAGCAACTAATGAAAAACTGTTTTTT. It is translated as CASSIRGATNEKLFF.

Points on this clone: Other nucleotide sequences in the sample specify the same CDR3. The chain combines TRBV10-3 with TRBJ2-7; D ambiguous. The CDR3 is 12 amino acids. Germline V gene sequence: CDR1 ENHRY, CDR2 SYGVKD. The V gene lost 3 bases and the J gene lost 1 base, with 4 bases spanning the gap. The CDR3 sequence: CAISDRSYEQYF. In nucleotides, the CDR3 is TGTGCCATCAGTGACAGATCCTACGAGCAGTACTTC.

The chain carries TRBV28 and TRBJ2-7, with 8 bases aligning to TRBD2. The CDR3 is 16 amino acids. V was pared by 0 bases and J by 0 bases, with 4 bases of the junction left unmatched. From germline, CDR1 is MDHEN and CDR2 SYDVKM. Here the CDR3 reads CASSLWGGTSSYEQYF. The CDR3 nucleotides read TGTGCCAGCAGTTTATGGGGGGGGACTAGCTCCTACGAGCAGTACTTC.

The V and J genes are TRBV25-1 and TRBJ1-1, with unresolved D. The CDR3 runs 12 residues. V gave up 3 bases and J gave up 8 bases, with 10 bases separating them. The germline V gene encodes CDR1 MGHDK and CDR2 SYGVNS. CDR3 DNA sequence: TGTGCCAGCAGTGACCTGAGCGCCGAAGCTTTCTTT. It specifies CASSDLSAEAFF.

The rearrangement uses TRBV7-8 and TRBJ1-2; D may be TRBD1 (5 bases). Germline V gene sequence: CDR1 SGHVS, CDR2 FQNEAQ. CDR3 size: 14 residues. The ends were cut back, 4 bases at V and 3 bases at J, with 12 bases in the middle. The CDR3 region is CASSSTQGDYGYTF. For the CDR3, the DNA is TGTGCCAGCAGCTCGACCCAAGGGGACTATGGCTACACCTTC.